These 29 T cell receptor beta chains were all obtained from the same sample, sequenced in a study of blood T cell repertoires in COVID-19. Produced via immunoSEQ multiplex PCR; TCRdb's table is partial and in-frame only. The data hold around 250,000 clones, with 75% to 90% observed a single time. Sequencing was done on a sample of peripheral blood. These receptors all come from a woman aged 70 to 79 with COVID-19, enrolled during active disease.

CDR3 loop: CASLFSPQETQYF. CDR3 nucleotide sequence: TGTGCCAGCCTTTTTTCCCCCCAAGAGACCCAGTACTTC. This chain links TRBV6-5 with TRBJ2-5; D gene ambiguous. Trimming cost V 8 bases and J 1 base, with 11 bases left between them. Germline V gene data show CDR1 as MNHEY and CDR2 as SVGAGI. The CDR3 is 13 residues long.

The CDR3 loop is CASSVLALNTEAFF. CDR3 DNA sequence: TGTGCCAGCAGCGTATTGGCTTTGAACACTGAAGCTTTCTTT. The chain employs TRBV9 and TRBJ1-1; no firm D call. Trimming took off 1 base at V and 0 bases at J, with 7 bases between the two ends. The CDR3 consists of 14 residues. Germline V lookup: CDR1 SGDLS, CDR2 YYNGEE. The whole variable domain, filled in from reference TRBV9 and TRBJ1-1, reads DSGVTQTPKHLITATGQRVTLRCSPRSGDLSVYWYQQSLDQGLQFLIQYYNGEERAKGNILERFSAQQFPDLHSELNLSSLELGDSALYFCASSVLALNTEAFFGQGTRLTVV.

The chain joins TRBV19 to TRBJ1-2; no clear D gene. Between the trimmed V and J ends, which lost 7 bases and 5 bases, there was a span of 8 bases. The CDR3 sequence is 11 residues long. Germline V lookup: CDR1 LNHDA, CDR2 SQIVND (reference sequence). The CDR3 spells CASKSRYGYTF. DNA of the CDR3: TGTGCCAGTAAGTCGCGGTATGGCTACACCTTC.

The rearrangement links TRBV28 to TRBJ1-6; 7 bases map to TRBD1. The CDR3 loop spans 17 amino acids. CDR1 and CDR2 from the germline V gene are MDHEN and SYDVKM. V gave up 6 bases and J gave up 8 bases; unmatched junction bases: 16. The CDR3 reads CASRITGQSFEYSPLHF. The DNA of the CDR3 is TGTGCCAGCAGGATCACGGGACAGTCATTTGAGTATTCACCCCTCCACTTT.

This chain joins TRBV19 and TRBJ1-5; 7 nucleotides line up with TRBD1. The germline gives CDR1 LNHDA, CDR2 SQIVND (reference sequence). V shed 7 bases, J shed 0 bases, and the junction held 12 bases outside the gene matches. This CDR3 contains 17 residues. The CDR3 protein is CASIPTGNGVSNQPQHF. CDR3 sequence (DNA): TGTGCCAGTATCCCGACAGGGAATGGGGTTAGCAATCAGCCCCAGCATTTT.

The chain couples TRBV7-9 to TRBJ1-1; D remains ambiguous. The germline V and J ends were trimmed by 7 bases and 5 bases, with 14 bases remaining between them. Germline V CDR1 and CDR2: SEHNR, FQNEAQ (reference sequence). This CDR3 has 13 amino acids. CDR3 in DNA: TGTGCCAGCACCCCGGCGGCGGGAACTGAAGCTTTCTTT. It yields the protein CASTPAAGTEAFF.

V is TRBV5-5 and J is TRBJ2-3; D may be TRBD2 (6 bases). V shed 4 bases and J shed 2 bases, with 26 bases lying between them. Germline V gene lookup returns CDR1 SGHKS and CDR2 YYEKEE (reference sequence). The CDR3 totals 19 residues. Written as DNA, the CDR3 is TGTGCCAGCAGCACGACTAGAGCCGCTCTGCGAGACATCACAGATACGCAGTATTTT. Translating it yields CASSTTRAALRDITDTQYF.

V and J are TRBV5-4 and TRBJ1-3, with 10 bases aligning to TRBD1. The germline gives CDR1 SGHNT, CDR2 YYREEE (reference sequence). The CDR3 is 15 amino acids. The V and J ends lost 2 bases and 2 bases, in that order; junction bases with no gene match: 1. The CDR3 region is CASSFGTGAGNTIYF. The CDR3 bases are TGTGCCAGCAGCTTCGGGACAGGGGCTGGAAACACCATATATTTT.

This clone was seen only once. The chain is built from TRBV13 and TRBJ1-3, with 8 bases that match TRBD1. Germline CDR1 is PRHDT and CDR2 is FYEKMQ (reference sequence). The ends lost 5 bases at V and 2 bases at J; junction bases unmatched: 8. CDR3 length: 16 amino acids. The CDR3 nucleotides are TGTGCCAGCAGCCGGCTACCGACAGGGGCTGGAAACACCATATATTTT. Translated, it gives CASSRLPTGAGNTIYF.

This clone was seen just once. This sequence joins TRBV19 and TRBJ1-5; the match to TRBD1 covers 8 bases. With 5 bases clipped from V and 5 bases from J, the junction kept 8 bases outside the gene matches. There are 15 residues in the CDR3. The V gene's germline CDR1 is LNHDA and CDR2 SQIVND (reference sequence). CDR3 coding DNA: TGTGCCAGTAGTCAGGGGGCAGGGGACTATCAGCCCCAGCATTTT. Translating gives CASSQGAGDYQPQHF. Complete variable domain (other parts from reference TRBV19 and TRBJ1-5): DGGITQSPKYLFRKEGQNVTLSCEQNLNHDAMYWYRQDPGQGLRLIYYSQIVNDFQKGDIAEGYSVSREKKESFPLTVTSAQKNPTAFYLCASSQGAGDYQPQHFGDGTRLSIL.

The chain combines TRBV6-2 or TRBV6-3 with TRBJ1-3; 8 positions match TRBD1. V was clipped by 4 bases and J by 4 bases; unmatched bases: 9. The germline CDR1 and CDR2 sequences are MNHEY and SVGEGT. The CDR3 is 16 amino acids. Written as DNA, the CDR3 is TGTGCCAGCAGTTCCTTACGGACAGGGTTCGGAAACACCATATATTTT. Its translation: CASSSLRTGFGNTIYF.

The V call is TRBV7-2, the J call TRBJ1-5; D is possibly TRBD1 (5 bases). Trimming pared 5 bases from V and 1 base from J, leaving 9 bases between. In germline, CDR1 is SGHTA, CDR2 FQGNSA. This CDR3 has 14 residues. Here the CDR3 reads CASSPGLSNQPQHF. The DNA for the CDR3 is TGTGCCAGCAGCCCGGGACTGAGCAATCAGCCCCAGCATTTT.

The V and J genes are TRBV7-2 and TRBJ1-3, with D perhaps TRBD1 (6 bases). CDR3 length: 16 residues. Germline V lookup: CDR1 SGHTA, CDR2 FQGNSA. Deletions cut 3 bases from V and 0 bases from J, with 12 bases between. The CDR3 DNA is TGTGCCAGCAGCTTCGGACAGCTTGTCTCTGGAAACACCATATATTTT. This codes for CASSFGQLVSGNTIYF.

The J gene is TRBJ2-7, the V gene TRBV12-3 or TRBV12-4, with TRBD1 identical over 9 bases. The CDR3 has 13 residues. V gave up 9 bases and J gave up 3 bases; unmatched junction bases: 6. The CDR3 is CARYGTGCYEQYF. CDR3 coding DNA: TGTGCCAGGTACGGGACAGGGTGCTACGAGCAGTACTTC.

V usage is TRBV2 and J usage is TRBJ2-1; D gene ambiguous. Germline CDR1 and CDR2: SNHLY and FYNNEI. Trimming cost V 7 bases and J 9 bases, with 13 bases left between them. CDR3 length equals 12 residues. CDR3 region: CASNLAVAEQFF. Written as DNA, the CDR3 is TGTGCCAGCAATCTCGCAGTGGCTGAGCAGTTCTTC. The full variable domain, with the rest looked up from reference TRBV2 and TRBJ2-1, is EPEVTQTPSHQVTQMGQEVILRCVPISNHLYFYWYRQILGQKVEFLVSFYNNEISEKSEIFDDQFSVERPDGSNFTLKIRSTKLEDSAMYFCASNLAVAEQFFGPGTRLTVL.

The CDR3 DNA reads TGCGCCAGCAGCTTAGGACTAGCTGGGGGGAATGAGCAGTTCTTC. As protein: CASSLGLAGGNEQFF. The chain joins TRBV4-1 to TRBJ2-1; the match to TRBD2 covers 8 bases. V was pared by 5 bases and J by 7 bases, with 10 bases of the junction left unmatched. This CDR3 spans 15 amino acids. Per the germline V gene, CDR1 is MGHRA and CDR2 is YSYEKL.

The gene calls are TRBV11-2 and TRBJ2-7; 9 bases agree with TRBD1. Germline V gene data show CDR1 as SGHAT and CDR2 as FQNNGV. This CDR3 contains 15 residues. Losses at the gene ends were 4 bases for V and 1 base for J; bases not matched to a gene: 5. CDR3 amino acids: CASSSGTGISYEQYF. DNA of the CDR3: TGTGCCAGCAGCTCCGGGACAGGGATTTCCTACGAGCAGTACTTC.

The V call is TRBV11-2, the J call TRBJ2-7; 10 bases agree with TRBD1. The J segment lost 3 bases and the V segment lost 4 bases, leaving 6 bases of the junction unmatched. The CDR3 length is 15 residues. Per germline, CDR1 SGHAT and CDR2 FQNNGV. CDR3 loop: CASSSTDRGIYEQYF. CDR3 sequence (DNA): TGTGCCAGCAGCTCCACGGACAGGGGGATCTACGAGCAGTACTTC.

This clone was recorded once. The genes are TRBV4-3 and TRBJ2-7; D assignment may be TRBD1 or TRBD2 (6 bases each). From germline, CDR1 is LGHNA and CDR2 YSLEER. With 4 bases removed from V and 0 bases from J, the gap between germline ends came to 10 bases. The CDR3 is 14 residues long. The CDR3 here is CASSREGGSYEQYF. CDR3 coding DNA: TGCGCCAGCAGCCGAGAGGGGGGCTCCTACGAGCAGTACTTC.

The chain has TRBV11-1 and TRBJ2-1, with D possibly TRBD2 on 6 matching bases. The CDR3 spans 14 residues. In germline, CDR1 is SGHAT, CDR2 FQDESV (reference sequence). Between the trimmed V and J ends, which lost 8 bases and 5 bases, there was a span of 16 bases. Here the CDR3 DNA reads TGTGCCAGCCTGCGGGGCGGGATAGACAATGAGCAGTTCTTC. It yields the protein CASLRGGIDNEQFF.

This chain's CDR3 is CASRLLARDTDTQYF. The CDR3 DNA reads as TGTGCCAGCAGGCTACTAGCGCGGGACACAGATACGCAGTATTTT. V and J are TRBV6-5 and TRBJ2-3; 7 bases line up with TRBD2. J lost 2 bases, V lost 6 bases, and 8 bases had no gene match. The CDR3 is made up of 15 amino acids. Germline CDR1 MNHEY, CDR2 SVGAGI.

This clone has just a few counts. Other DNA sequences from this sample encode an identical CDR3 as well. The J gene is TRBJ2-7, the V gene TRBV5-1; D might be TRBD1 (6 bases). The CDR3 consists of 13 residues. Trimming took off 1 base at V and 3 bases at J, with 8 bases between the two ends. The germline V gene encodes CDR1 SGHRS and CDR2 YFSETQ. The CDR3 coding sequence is TGCGCCAGCAGCTTGAGAGGGGGCTACGAGCAGTACTTC. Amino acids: CASSLRGGYEQYF.

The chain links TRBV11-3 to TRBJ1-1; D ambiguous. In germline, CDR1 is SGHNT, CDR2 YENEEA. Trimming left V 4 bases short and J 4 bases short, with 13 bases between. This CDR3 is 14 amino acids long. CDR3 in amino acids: CASSSPPRGTEAFF. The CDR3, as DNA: TGTGCCAGCAGCTCCCCCCCGCGGGGCACTGAAGCTTTCTTT.

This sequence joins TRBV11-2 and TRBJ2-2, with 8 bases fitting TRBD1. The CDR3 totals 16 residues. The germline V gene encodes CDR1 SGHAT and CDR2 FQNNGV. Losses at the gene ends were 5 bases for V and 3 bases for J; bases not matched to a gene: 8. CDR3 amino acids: CASSPPRDRHTGELFF. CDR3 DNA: TGTGCCAGCAGCCCGCCCAGGGACAGGCACACCGGGGAGCTGTTTTTT.

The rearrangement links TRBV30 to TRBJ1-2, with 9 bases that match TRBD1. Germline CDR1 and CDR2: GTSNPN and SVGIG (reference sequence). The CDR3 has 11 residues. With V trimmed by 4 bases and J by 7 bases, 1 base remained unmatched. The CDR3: CAWNRGPGYTF. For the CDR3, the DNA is TGTGCCTGGAACAGGGGGCCTGGCTACACCTTC.

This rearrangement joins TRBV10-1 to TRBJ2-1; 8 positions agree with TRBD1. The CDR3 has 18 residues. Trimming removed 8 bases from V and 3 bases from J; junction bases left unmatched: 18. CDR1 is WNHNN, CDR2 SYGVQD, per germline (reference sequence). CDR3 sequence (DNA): TGCGCCAGCCGCGGGACAGGCGGAAGGCTAGCCTACTACAATGAGCAGTTCTTC. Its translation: CASRGTGGRLAYYNEQFF.

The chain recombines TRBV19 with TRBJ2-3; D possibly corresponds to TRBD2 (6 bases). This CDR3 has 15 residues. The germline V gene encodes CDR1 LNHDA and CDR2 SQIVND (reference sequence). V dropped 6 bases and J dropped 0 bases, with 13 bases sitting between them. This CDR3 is CASRALASSTDTQYF. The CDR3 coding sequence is TGTGCCAGTAGAGCGCTAGCGTCTAGCACAGATACGCAGTATTTT.

CDR3 loop: CASSIASGNSYNEQFF. Written as DNA, the CDR3 is TGTGCCAGTAGTATCGCTAGCGGGAACTCCTACAATGAGCAGTTCTTC. The rearrangement links TRBV19 to TRBJ2-1, with 9 positions matching TRBD2. J gave up 0 bases and V 3 bases, and 3 bases lay outside the gene matches. The CDR3 loop spans 16 amino acids. Germline values: CDR1 LNHDA, CDR2 SQIVND (reference sequence). The variable domain in full, with the rest retrieved from reference TRBV19 and TRBJ2-1, is DGGITQSPKYLFRKEGQNVTLSCEQNLNHDAMYWYRQDPGQGLRLIYYSQIVNDFQKGDIAEGYSVSREKKESFPLTVTSAQKNPTAFYLCASSIASGNSYNEQFFGPGTRLTVL.

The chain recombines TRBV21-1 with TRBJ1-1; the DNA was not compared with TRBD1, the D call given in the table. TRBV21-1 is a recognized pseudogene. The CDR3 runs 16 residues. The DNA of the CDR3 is TGTGCCAGCAGAATAACCGGGACAAACAAGAACACTGAAGCTTTCTTT. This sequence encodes CASRITGTNKNTEAFF.